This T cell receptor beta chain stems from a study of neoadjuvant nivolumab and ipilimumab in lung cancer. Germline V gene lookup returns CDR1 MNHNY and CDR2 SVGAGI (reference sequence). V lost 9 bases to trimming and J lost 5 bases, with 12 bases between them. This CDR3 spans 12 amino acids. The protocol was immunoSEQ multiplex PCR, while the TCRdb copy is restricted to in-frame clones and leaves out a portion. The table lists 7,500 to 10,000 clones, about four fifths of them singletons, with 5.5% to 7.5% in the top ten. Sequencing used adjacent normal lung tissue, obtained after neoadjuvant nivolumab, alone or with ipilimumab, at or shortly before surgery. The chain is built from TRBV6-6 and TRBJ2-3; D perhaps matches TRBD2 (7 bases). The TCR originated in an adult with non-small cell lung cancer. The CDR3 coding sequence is TGTGCCAGTGAGGGGGGGGAAGATACGCAGTATTTT. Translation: CASEGGEDTQYF.